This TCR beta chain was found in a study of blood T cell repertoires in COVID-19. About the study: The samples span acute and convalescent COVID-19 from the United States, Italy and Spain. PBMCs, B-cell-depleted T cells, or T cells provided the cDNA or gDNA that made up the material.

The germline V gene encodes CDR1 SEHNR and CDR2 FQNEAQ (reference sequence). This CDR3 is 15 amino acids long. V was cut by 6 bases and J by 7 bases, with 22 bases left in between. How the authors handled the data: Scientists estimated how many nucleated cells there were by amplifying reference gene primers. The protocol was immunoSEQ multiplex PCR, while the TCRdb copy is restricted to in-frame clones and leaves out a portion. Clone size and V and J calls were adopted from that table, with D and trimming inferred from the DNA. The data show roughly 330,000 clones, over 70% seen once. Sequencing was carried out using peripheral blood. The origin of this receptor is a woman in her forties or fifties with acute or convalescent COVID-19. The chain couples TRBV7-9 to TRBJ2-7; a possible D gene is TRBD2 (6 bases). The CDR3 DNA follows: TGTGCCAGCAGTCTCAATTACGGGGGAGTAGGTGAGCAGTACTTC. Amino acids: CASSLNYGGVGEQYF.